These 12 T cell receptor beta chains came from one sample sequenced in a study of T-cell reconstitution after alpha-beta-depleted transplantation in children. Unique molecular identifiers tagged the TCRbeta library. TCRdb re-derived calls from the PCR reads in MiXCR, one entry per CDR3 protein. In the table there are 200,000 to 250,000 distinct CDR3 sequences, roughly 8.2% of which are singletons. Here the sequenced sample was PBMCs, mostly from graft donor cells, taken 180 days after TCRalphabeta/CD19-depleted stem cell transplant. Receptors originate from a male patient younger than 18 who had a stem cell transplant for acute lymphoblastic leukemia, so the T cells may come from the graft donor.

This clonotype was counted many times. The chain links TRBV20-1 to TRBJ2-7; 14 bases align to TRBD2. The CDR3 consists of 17 residues. V was clipped by 2 bases and J by 4 bases; unmatched bases: 10. Germline assignment: CDR1 DFQATT and CDR2 SNEGSKA (reference sequence). CDR3 sequence (DNA): TGCAGTGCTAGATCTGCCGGACTAGCGGGAGGCACGTACGAGCAGTACTTC. Translating it yields CSARSAGLAGGTYEQYF.

Many counts were recorded for this clonotype. This chain links TRBV5-1 with TRBJ1-2; no clear D. The V and J ends lost 1 base and 6 bases respectively, with 13 bases between them. This CDR3 has 14 amino acids. Germline V lookup: CDR1 SGHRS, CDR2 YFSETQ. For the CDR3, the DNA is TGCGCCAGCAGCTTGCTGGGAACCCCGGATGGCTACACCTTC. The encoded protein is CASSLLGTPDGYTF.

This clonotype was seen a few times. The chain has TRBV19 and TRBJ1-5; D might be TRBD1 (6 bases). V was shortened by 6 bases and J by 7 bases, with 19 bases between the two germline ends. There are 15 residues in the CDR3. From germline, CDR1 is LNHDA and CDR2 SQIVND (reference sequence). The CDR3 nucleotides are TGTGCCAGTAGGCAAGCGGTTCTAGGGGGGCAGCCCCAGCATTTT. Its protein is CASRQAVLGGQPQHF.

This clonotype was counted at least ten times. CDR3 in amino acids: CASRTGISMNTEAFF. The CDR3, as DNA: TGTGCCAGCAGAACAGGGATTTCTATGAACACTGAAGCTTTCTTT. This chain connects TRBV28 to TRBJ1-1, with D possibly matching TRBD1 (6 bases). Trimming stripped 6 bases from V and 0 bases from J, with 14 bases between. Germline lookup yields CDR1 MDHEN and CDR2 SYDVKM. The CDR3 is 15 residues long.

The sample holds many counts of this clonotype. J is TRBJ1-3 and V is TRBV7-9; D might be TRBD1 (5 bases). The V and J ends lost 5 bases and 1 base respectively, with 12 bases between them. This CDR3 has 15 residues. CDR1 is SEHNR, CDR2 FQNEAQ, per germline (reference sequence). The CDR3 coding sequence is TGTGCCAGCAGCAGTACCGGGACTTCTGGAAACACCATATATTTT. Translated, it gives CASSSTGTSGNTIYF. Full variable domain (rest looked up from reference TRBV7-9 and TRBJ1-3): DTGVSQNPRHKITKRGQNVTFRCDPISEHNRLYWYRQTLGQGPEFLTYFQNEAQLEKSRLLSDRFSAERPKGSFSTLEIQRTEQGDSAMYLCASSSTGTSGNTIYFGEGSWLTVV.

This clonotype was observed many times. CDR3 bases: TGTGCCAGTAGTCCTAGGCCGGGACAGGGGTCACCCCTCCACTTT. Translating gives CASSPRPGQGSPLHF. The V and J genes are TRBV19 and TRBJ1-6; 10 bases are shared with TRBD1. CDR1 LNHDA and CDR2 SQIVND come from the germline V gene (reference sequence). The CDR3 length is 15 residues. After removal of 5 bases from V and 10 bases from J, the junction contained 8 bases not matched to a gene.

This clonotype has a count of ten or more. Its ends do not fully match the called genes, so a read error is possible. This chain uses TRBV7-7 with TRBJ2-2, with 8 nucleotides matching TRBD2. Germline CDR1 and CDR2: SSHAT and FNYEAQ (reference sequence). CDR3 length: 13 residues. CDR3 in amino acids: CASSLAGQGELFF. CDR3 DNA sequence: TGTGCTAGCAGCTTAGCGGGGCAGGGAGAGCTGTTTTTT.

This clonotype was recorded many times. The V gene is TRBV19, the J gene TRBJ2-4; no clear D gene. The germline V and J ends were trimmed by 3 bases and 0 bases, with 15 bases remaining between them. Germline CDR1 reads LNHDA; CDR2 reads SQIVND (reference sequence). The CDR3 runs 17 residues. The CDR3 sequence is CASSIRLFELAKNIQYF. The CDR3 DNA reads as TGTGCCAGTAGTATTAGACTTTTCGAGCTAGCCAAAAACATTCAGTACTTC.

Turning to this clonotype: With a much larger clone just one base away, this may be a read error. This rearrangement joins TRBV20-1 to TRBJ2-4; D unresolved. CDR3 length: 14 residues. The V gene's germline CDR1 is DFQATT and CDR2 SNEGSKA (reference sequence). In DNA, the CDR3 is TGCAGTGCTAGTCCTAGATTAGCCAAAAACATTCTGTACTTC. This translates into CSASPRLAKNILYF.

This clonotype was detected many times. CDR3 loop: CASSLGTGRYEQYF. The CDR3 coding sequence is TGTGCCAGCAGCCTAGGGACAGGCCGCTACGAGCAGTACTTC. This chain joins TRBV7-9 and TRBJ2-7, with 8 positions matching TRBD1. Germline V gives CDR1 SEHNR, CDR2 FQNEAQ (reference sequence). The CDR3 spans 14 residues. The J segment lost 3 bases and the V segment lost 5 bases, leaving 6 bases of the junction unmatched. The variable domain in full, with the rest retrieved from reference TRBV7-9 and TRBJ2-7, is DTGVSQNPRHKITKRGQNVTFRCDPISEHNRLYWYRQTLGQGPEFLTYFQNEAQLEKSRLLSDRFSAERPKGSFSTLEIQRTEQGDSAMYLCASSLGTGRYEQYFGPGTRLTVT.

This clonotype has a count of ten or more. This chain links TRBV11-2 with TRBJ2-5, with 10 bases identical to TRBD1. The CDR3 loop spans 16 amino acids. The germline CDR1 and CDR2 sequences are SGHAT and FQNNGV. J gave up 5 bases and V 0 bases, and 6 bases lay outside the gene matches. The CDR3 loop reads CASSLDPGQGMETQYF. The CDR3 bases are TGTGCCAGCAGCTTAGATCCGGGACAGGGGATGGAGACCCAGTACTTC.

This clonotype was detected a few times. The chain has TRBV12-3 or TRBV12-4 and TRBJ2-5; D may be TRBD1 (5 bases). The CDR3 spans 14 residues. V lost 5 bases and J lost 3, with 13 bases in between. The DNA of the CDR3 is TGTGCCAGCAGTAACCCGCAGGGCAAAGAGACCCAGTACTTC. It yields the protein CASSNPQGKETQYF.